This T cell receptor beta chain was profiled in a study of T cell responses to AZD1222 COVID-19 vaccine. TCRdb's copy holds only in-frame clones and misses some; the assay was immunoSEQ multiplex PCR. This sample has 90,000 to 120,000 clones; 75% to 95% occur once, and the top ten carry about 6.8%. For this clone: Its target is unknown.

This CDR3 has 15 amino acids. The ends were cut back, 1 base at V and 4 bases at J, with 14 bases in the middle. Per the germline V gene, CDR1 is SGHDT and CDR2 is YYEEEE. General study results and limits: The span of vaccine-associated CD4 TCRs extended across spike, with dominance at 160-218 and 743-854. Clonal diversity was possibly underestimated; the donors were predominantly white British and more often female. A reported finding is that nearly half of spike-specific TCRs target unmutated variant regions.

Second-dose recipients at about 4 or about 12 weeks were treated as one pooled group. This sequence was found in an adult who received the AZD1222 COVID-19 vaccine. This chain joins TRBV5-6 and TRBJ1-2; a possible D gene is TRBD1 (6 bases). This material consisted of peripheral blood, taken 28 days after the second AZD1222 dose. The CDR3 here is CASSLMNREGYGYTF. The CDR3 DNA reads TGTGCCAGCAGCTTGATGAACAGGGAGGGCTATGGCTACACCTTC. Full variable domain (outside the CDR3, taken from reference TRBV5-6 and TRBJ1-2): DAGVTQSPTHLIKTRGQQVTLRCSPKSGHDTVSWYQQALGQGPQFIFQYYEEEERQRGNFPDRFSGHQFPNYSSELNVNALLLGDSALYLCASSLMNREGYGYTFGSGTRLTVV.